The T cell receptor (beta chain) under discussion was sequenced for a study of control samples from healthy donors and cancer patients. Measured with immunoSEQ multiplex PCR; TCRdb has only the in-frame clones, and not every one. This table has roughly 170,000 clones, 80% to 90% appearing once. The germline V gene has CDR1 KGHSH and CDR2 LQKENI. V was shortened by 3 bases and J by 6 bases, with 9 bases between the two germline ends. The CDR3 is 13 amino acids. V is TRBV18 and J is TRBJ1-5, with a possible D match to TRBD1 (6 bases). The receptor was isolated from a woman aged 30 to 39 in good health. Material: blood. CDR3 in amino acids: CASSPQGTQPQHF. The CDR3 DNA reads TGTGCCAGCTCACCCCAGGGGACTCAGCCCCAGCATTTT.